This T cell receptor (beta chain) was captured in a study of cytomegalovirus exposure and HLA in healthy donors. Study-level background: About 200 million T cells yielded approximately 110 million unique TCR beta sequences in earlier analysis. Findings of the study overall: Diagnosis of cytomegalovirus status made by the classifier reportedly showed high specificity and sensitivity. What a later analysis showed was that several of the most significant clusters appeared linked to common viral pathogens. Reportedly, fewer N-insertions than the approximately 680-donor mean appeared in an Asian-associated ancestry cluster in a later analysis.

Germline lookup yields CDR1 SGHTA and CDR2 FQGTGA. The germline V and J ends were trimmed by 5 bases and 13 bases, with 15 bases remaining between them. The CDR3 loop spans 13 amino acids. PCR was performed using 60 Vbeta and 13 Jbeta primers. Assay used: immunoSEQ multiplex PCR; TCRdb lists only in-frame clones, some missing. The data contain approximately 160,000 clones, roughly 85% of them seen just once; the ten biggest clones take up roughly 1.5%. This clone was seen a handful of times. Its antigen is unknown. The chain is built from TRBV7-3 and TRBJ1-6, with a tentative D call TRBD1 (5 bases). This sequence was found in a male donor in good health and CMV-seronegative. The specimen sequenced was PBMCs. The CDR3 is CASSPWGGEPLHF. The CDR3 region has the DNA TGTGCCAGCAGCCCTTGGGGCGGGGAGCCCCTCCACTTT. Complete variable domain (other parts from reference TRBV7-3 and TRBJ1-6): GAGVSQTPSNKVTEKGKYVELRCDPISGHTALYWYRQSLGQGPEFLIYFQGTGAADDSGLPNDRFFAVRPEGSVSTLKIQRTERGDSAVYLCASSPWGGEPLHFGNGTRLTVT.